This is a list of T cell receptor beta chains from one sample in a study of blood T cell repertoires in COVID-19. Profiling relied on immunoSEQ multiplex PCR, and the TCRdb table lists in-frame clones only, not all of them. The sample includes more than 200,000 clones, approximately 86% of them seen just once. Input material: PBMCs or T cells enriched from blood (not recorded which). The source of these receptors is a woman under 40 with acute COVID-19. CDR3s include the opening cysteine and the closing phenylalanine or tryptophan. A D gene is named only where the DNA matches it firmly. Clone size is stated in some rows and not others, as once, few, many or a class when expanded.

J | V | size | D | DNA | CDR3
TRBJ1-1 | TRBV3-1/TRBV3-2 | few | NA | TGTGCCAGCAGCCACAGACATGAGGGAGAAGCTTTCTTT | CASSHRHEGEAFF
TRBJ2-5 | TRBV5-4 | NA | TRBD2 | TGTGCCAGCAGCTTTACTAGCGGGAGAGTGGGGCGAGAGACCCAGTACTTC | CASSFTSGRVGRETQYF
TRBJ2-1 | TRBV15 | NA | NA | TGTGCCACCAGCAGAGACAGGGGCTACAATGAGCAGTTCTTC | CATSRDRGYNEQFF
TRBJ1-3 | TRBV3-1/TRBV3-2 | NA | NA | TGTGCCAGCAGCCAAGATCTACCGGGAGGGTGGGGAAACACCATATATTTT | CASSQDLPGGWGNTIYF
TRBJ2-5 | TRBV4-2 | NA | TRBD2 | TGTGCCAGCAGCCAGGGTTCTAGCGGGGGGGCGTTGGAGACCCAGTACTTC | CASSQGSSGGALETQYF
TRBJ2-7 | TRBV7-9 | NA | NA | TGTGCCAGCAGCCTAGATAGCCGGGGGATATTATTCTACGAGCAGTACTTC | CASSLDSRGILFYEQYF
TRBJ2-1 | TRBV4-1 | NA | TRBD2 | TGCGCCAGCAGCCCAACTAGCGGGAGACACAATGAGCAGTTCTTC | CASSPTSGRHNEQFF
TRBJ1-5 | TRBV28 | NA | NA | TGTGCCAGCAGTCCCCTAGGGCCAACAGGGAACCAGCCCCAGCATTTT | CASSPLGPTGNQPQHF
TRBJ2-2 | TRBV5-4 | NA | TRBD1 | TGTGCCAGCAGCCCCGGGACAGCGAACACCGGGGAGCTGTTTTTT | CASSPGTANTGELFF
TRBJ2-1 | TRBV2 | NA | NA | TGTGCCAGCGGCAAGCGGACTTCCTTGGAGTACAATGAGCAGTTCTTC | CASGKRTSLEYNEQFF
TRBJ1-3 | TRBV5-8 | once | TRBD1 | TGTGCCAGCAGGAGACAGGGTAGGCCTGGAAACACCATATATTTT | CASRRQGRPGNTIYF
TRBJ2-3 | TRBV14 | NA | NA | TGTGCCAGCAGCCATATCGGTGATACGCAGTATTTT | CASSHIGDTQYF
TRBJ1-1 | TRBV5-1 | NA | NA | TGCGCCAGCAGCTTGTCGGCTCGGGGGGCAGGGGCCTTGAACACTGAAGCTTTCTTT | CASSLSARGAGALNTEAFF
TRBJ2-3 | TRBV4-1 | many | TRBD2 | TGCGCCAGCAGCCAAGTTGGTAGCGGGAGGGTAGATACGCAGTATTTT | CASSQVGSGRVDTQYF
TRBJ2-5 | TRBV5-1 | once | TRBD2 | TGCGCCAGCAGCTCGGGACTAGCGGGAGTGGAGACCCAGTACTTC | CASSSGLAGVETQYF
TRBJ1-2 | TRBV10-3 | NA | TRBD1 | TGTGCCATCAGTAGTACTTCTGCGACAGGGGCCTATGGCTACACCTTC | CAISSTSATGAYGYTF
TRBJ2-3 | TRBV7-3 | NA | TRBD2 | TGTGCCAGCAGCTTAATAGCGGGGACTACTCGGGATACGCAGTATTTT | CASSLIAGTTRDTQYF
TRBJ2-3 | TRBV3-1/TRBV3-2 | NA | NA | TGTGCCACCGTCCCCACAGATACGCAGTATTTT | CATVPTDTQYF
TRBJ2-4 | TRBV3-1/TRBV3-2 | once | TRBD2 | TGTGCCAGCAGCCAAGTTGCATGGGGGGGAGCCAAAAACATTCAGTACTTC | CASSQVAWGGAKNIQYF
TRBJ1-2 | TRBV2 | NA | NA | TGTGCCAGCATTAACAGCAGTGGACAGCACTATGGCTACACCTTC | CASINSSGQHYGYTF
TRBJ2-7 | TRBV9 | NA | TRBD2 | TGTGCCAGCAGCGCACACCGGACTAGCGGGGGTGACGAGCAGTACTTC | CASSAHRTSGGDEQYF
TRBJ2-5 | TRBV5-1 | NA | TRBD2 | TGCGCCAGCAGCTTGGATAGCGGGGGAAAAGAGACCCAGTACTTC | CASSLDSGGKETQYF
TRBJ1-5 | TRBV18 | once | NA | TGTGCCAGCTCACCGACGGGACTCCCAAACAATCAGCCCCAGCATTTT | CASSPTGLPNNQPQHF
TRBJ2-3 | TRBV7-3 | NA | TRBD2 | TGTGCCAGCAGTTCCGGGACTAGCGAGACAGATACGCAGTATTTT | CASSSGTSETDTQYF
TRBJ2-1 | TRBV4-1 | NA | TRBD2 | TGCGCCAGCAGCCAAATCCTAGCGGACTACAATGAGCAGTTCTTC | CASSQILADYNEQFF
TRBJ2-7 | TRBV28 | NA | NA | TGTGCCAGCAGTTTTTCCAGGACATCCACCTACGAGCAGTACTTC | CASSFSRTSTYEQYF
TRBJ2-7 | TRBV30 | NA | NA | TGTGCCCTTTCGACTGGCTACGAGCAGTACTTC | CALSTGYEQYF
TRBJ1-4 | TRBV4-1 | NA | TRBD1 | TGCGCCAGCAGCCAGGGGGGACAGGGGGCTAATGAAAAACTGTTTTTT | CASSQGGQGANEKLFF
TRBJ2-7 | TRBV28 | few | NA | TGTGCCAGCAGACCAGAGGGGGGGGCCTATTGGGAGCAGTACTTC | CASRPEGGAYWEQYF
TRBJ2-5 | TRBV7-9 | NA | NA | TGTGCCAGCAGCTTACATCCGGGACTAGGGGGCGAGACCCAGTACTTC | CASSLHPGLGGETQYF
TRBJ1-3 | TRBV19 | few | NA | TGTGCCAGTAGTATAGATGGCGCGGCAAGAAACACCATATATTTT | CASSIDGAARNTIYF
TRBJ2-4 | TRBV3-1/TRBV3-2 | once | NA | TGTGCCAGCAGCCTCTCGGGAGTGGGGGTAATTCAGTACTTC | CASSLSGVGVIQYF
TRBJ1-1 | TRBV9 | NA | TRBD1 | TGTGCCAGCAGCCATAATGGACAGGGCAAAAGGGACACTGAAGCTTTCTTT | CASSHNGQGKRDTEAFF
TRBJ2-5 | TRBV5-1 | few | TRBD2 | TGCGCCAGCAGCTTGAATAGCGGGATCCAAGAGACCCAGTACTTC | CASSLNSGIQETQYF
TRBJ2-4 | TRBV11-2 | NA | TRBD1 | TGTGCCAGCAGCTTATGGCCGGACAGGGCCATCAAAAACATTCAGTACTTC | CASSLWPDRAIKNIQYF
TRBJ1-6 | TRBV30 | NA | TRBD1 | TGTGCCTGGCGAGCAGGGGGCAAAACCCACTCCTATAATTCACCCCTCCACTTT | CAWRAGGKTHSYNSPLHF
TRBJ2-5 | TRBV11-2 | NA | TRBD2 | TGTGCCAGCAGCTTAGATCGACTAGCGGTCCTATACCAGTACTTC | CASSLDRLAVLYQYF
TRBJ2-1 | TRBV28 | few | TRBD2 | TGTGCCAGCAGTTCCCGACCGGGACTAGCGGGAGTAGATGTCATGGATGAGCAGTTCTTC | CASSSRPGLAGVDVMDEQFF
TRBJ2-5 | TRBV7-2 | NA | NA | TGTGCCAGCAGCTTCCCGGGGAGAGAGACCCAGTACTTC | CASSFPGRETQYF
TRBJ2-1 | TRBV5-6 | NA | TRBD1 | TGTGCCAGCAGCTCTTACCGGGGACAGGGGGCGGGTGAGCAGTTCTTC | CASSSYRGQGAGEQFF
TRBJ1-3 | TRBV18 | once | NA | TGTGCCAGCTCACCCACCACCACGGGAGCTGGAAACACCATATATTTT | CASSPTTTGAGNTIYF
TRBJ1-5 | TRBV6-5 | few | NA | TGTGCCAGCAGTTACTCGCCAAGGGGGAGCAATCAGCCCCAGCATTTT | CASSYSPRGSNQPQHF
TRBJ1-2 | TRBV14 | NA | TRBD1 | TGTGCCAGCAGCCCAGACAGGGCATCGACTGGCTACACCTTC | CASSPDRASTGYTF
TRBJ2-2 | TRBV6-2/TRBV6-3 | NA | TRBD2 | TGTGCCAGCAGTTCCCCGACTAGCGGGGCAACGGCCGGGGAGCTGTTTTTT | CASSSPTSGATAGELFF
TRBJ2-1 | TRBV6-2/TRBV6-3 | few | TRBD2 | TGTGCCAGCAGCTTACTCGGGGGGAGCACCTACAATGAGCAGTTCTTC | CASSLLGGSTYNEQFF
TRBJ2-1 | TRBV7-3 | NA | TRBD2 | TGTGCCAGCAGCCCACGGGGGGGAACCTACAATGAGCAGTTCTTC | CASSPRGGTYNEQFF
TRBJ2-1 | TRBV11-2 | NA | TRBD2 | TGTGCCAGCAGCTTAGGGGGTAGCGGGAGGGTCTACAATGAGCAGTTCTTC | CASSLGGSGRVYNEQFF
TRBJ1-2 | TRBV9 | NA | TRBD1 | TGTGCCAGCAGCGTATCGGCAGGGGGGAACTATGGCTACACCTTC | CASSVSAGGNYGYTF
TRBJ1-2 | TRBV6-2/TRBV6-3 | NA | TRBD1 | TGTGCCAGCAGCGAAACAGGGGCCTATGGCTACACCTTC | CASSETGAYGYTF
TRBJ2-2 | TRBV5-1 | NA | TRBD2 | TGCGCCAGCAGCTTGCTCGGCGGGGGAACGAACACCGGGGAGCTGTTTTTT | CASSLLGGGTNTGELFF
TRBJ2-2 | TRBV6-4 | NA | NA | TGTGCCAGCACTAGGAGCCCGGGGAGCGGGGAGCTGTTTTTT | CASTRSPGSGELFF
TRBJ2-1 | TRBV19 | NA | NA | TGTGCCAGTACGGTTACCGGGATTGATGAGCAGTTCTTC | CASTVTGIDEQFF
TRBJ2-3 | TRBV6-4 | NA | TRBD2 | TGTGCCAGCAGTGAATTAGCGGGAGGGAGCACAGATACGCAGTATTTT | CASSELAGGSTDTQYF